This TCR beta chain was recovered during a study of cytomegalovirus exposure and HLA in healthy donors. Study findings and constraints: Upon later analysis, TCR association rates were observed to vary by HLA locus, being highest for DRB1 and lowest for HLA-C. Overall, around 160 TCR beta chains were annotated as cytomegalovirus-associated.

A remark on this clone: The antigen is undetermined.

Primers for the PCR totalled 60 Vbeta and 13 Jbeta. This table comes from immunoSEQ multiplex PCR, and its TCRdb copy is limited to in-frame clones, with some not included. Among roughly 120,000 clones listed, about two thirds were seen once. This sequence was found in a woman aged 35 to 49 in good health and CMV-seropositive. The source material was PBMCs.

CDR3 sequence reads: CASRSLQGDEKLFF. CDR3 sequence (DNA): TGTGCCAGCAGATCTCTCCAGGGGGATGAAAAACTGTTTTTT. The chain recombines TRBV2 with TRBJ1-4, with 7 bases aligning to TRBD1. Germline CDR1 SNHLY, CDR2 FYNNEI. This CDR3 has 14 residues. Trimming removed 6 bases from V and 6 bases from J; junction bases left unmatched: 7.